Below, 15 T cell receptor beta chains from the same sample are listed, as sequenced in a study of early T cells in non-severe SARS-CoV-2 infection. In TCRdb, the 5' RACE reads were re-called with MiXCR into one record per CDR3 protein. The sample lists fewer than 80,000 distinct CDR3 sequences, 4.6% occurring once. The material was whole blood, obtained at baseline. Receptor source: an adult who was a healthcare worker with PCR-confirmed SARS-CoV-2 infection or an uninfected control (not recorded which). The donor label of this sample is uncertain.

A few counts support this clonotype. This chain uses TRBV25-1 with TRBJ1-4, with D tentatively TRBD1 (5 bases). This CDR3 contains 14 residues. V was clipped by 1 base and J by 8 bases, with 11 bases between them. CDR1 and CDR2 (germline): MGHDK, SYGVNS. CDR3 amino acids: CASSELGAGEKLFF. CDR3 DNA: TGTGCCAGCAGTGAATTAGGGGCCGGGGAAAAACTGTTTTTT.

This clonotype appeared many times. The chain employs TRBV12-3 or TRBV12-4 and TRBJ1-2; 10 bases are shared with TRBD1. The CDR3 contains 15 residues. The ends lost 7 bases at V and 4 bases at J; junction bases unmatched: 9. The CDR3 loop is CASTKTGGGSYGYTF. The CDR3 coding sequence is TGTGCCAGCACCAAGACAGGGGGCGGAAGCTATGGCTACACCTTC.

This clonotype was seen ten or more times. This chain links TRBV28 with TRBJ2-7; D is unresolved. Germline V gene lookup returns CDR1 MDHEN and CDR2 SYDVKM. Trimming pared 3 bases from V and 6 bases from J, leaving 3 bases between. This CDR3 is 10 amino acids long. This chain's CDR3 is CASSFSEQYF. As DNA, the CDR3 is TGTGCCAGCAGTTTCTCCGAGCAGTACTTC.

This clonotype was recorded many times. This rearrangement joins TRBV19 to TRBJ1-4, with a tentative D call TRBD1 (5 bases). V shed 3 bases and J shed 4 bases, with 15 bases lying between them. This CDR3 has 16 amino acids. Germline V gene lookup returns CDR1 LNHDA and CDR2 SQIVND (reference sequence). CDR3 region: CASSIGGGGYNEKLFF. The CDR3 nucleotides read TGTGCCAGTAGTATTGGGGGAGGCGGCTATAATGAAAAACTGTTTTTT.

A few counts support this clonotype. The V call is TRBV29-1, the J call TRBJ2-2, with 7 bases lining up with TRBD2. The CDR3 runs 14 residues. V shed 5 bases, J shed 1 base, and the junction held 4 bases outside the gene matches. Germline V CDR1 and CDR2: SQVTM, ANQGSEA. CDR3 nucleotides: TGCAGCGTTCCAGGGAGGGTGAACACCGGGGAGCTGTTTTTT. Translating gives CSVPGRVNTGELFF.

This clonotype was counted ten times or more. The V gene is TRBV5-4, the J gene TRBJ1-2; 9 bases agree with TRBD1. The length of the CDR3 is 13 residues. Germline-derived CDR1 and CDR2 are SGHNT and YYREEE (reference sequence). Trimming took 4 bases from V and 6 from J; bases not matched to a gene: 4. CDR3: CASSRDRDDGYTF. In DNA, the CDR3 is TGTGCCAGCAGCCGGGACAGGGATGATGGCTACACCTTC.

This clonotype has more than one count but fewer than ten. J is TRBJ2-1 and V is TRBV5-6, with D unclear. CDR3 length: 12 residues. CDR1 and CDR2 from the germline V gene are SGHDT and YYEEEE. Trimming removed 0 bases at V and 5 bases at J, with 3 bases between. The CDR3 loop reads CASSLAHNEQFF. As DNA, the CDR3 is TGTGCCAGCAGCTTGGCGCACAATGAGCAGTTCTTC.

This clonotype was detected only a few times. The gene calls are TRBV6-6 and TRBJ2-7, with 9 bases that match TRBD1. The germline gives CDR1 MNHNY, CDR2 SVGAGI (reference sequence). This CDR3 is 13 amino acids long. With V trimmed by 6 bases and J by 3 bases, 3 bases remained unmatched. The DNA for the CDR3 is TGTGCCAGCAGATCGGGACAGGGCTACGAGCAGTACTTC. Residues: CASRSGQGYEQYF.

This chain uses TRBV7-3 with TRBJ1-1, with a tentative D call TRBD1 (6 bases). V was clipped by 0 bases and J by 1 base, with 9 bases between them. The CDR3 sequence is 15 residues long. Germline loops: CDR1 SGHTA, CDR2 FQGTGA. The CDR3 coding sequence is TGTGCCAGCAGCTTAACGGGGGCGCGGAACACTGAAGCTTTCTTT. Its translation: CASSLTGARNTEAFF.

The chain is built from TRBV19 and TRBJ2-1, with D tentatively TRBD1 (5 bases). V was shortened by 4 bases and J by 9 bases, with 10 bases between the two germline ends. CDR3 length: 12 residues. Germline CDR1 LNHDA, CDR2 SQIVND (reference sequence). CDR3 sequence (DNA): TGTGCCAGTAGTACCCAGGGTAGTGAGCAGTTCTTC. Translating it yields CASSTQGSEQFF.

The chain has TRBV20-1 and TRBJ1-6; 7 nucleotides line up with TRBD1. The CDR3 covers 16 residues. The V gene's germline CDR1 is DFQATT and CDR2 SNEGSKA (reference sequence). V lost 3 bases, J lost 2 bases, and 7 bases stayed unmatched. This CDR3 reads CSARSRGWTYNSPLHF. For the CDR3, the DNA is TGCAGTGCTAGGTCCAGGGGGTGGACCTATAATTCACCCCTCCACTTT.

J is TRBJ2-4 and V is TRBV28; 9 bases match TRBD2. The germline gives CDR1 MDHEN, CDR2 SYDVKM. The CDR3 runs to 15 residues. Trimming at V came to 3 bases and at J to 7 bases, leaving 7 bases not matched to a gene. The CDR3, as DNA: TGTGCCAGCAGTTTGGCATCTAGCGGGGAGAACATTCAGTACTTC. Protein: CASSLASSGENIQYF.

This clonotype came up many times. V and J are TRBV25-1 and TRBJ1-1; tentatively, D is TRBD1 (6 bases). Trimming removed 11 bases from V and 3 bases from J, with 16 bases in between. CDR3 size: 13 residues. CDR1 and CDR2 from the germline V gene are MGHDK and SYGVNS. The DNA for the CDR3 is TGTGCCCATAAAAACAGGGAGGACACTGAAGCTTTCTTT. Translated, it gives CAHKNREDTEAFF.

The table lists this clonotype with many counts. This chain joins TRBV11-3 and TRBJ2-3; D is perhaps TRBD2 (5 bases). This CDR3 region has 15 residues. V was cut by 0 bases and J by 0 bases, with 7 bases left in between. In germline, CDR1 is SGHNT, CDR2 YENEEA. CDR3 coding DNA: TGTGCCAGCAGCTTAGATCCGGGAAGCACAGATACGCAGTATTTT. Translation gives CASSLDPGSTDTQYF.

Ten or more counts support this clonotype. V and J are TRBV11-3 and TRBJ2-5, with 9 bases fitting TRBD1. Germline V gene sequence: CDR1 SGHNT, CDR2 YENEEA. CDR3 length equals 14 residues. V dropped 5 bases and J dropped 4; count of bases not matched to a gene: 5. CDR3 amino acids: CASSPRTGVETQYF. In DNA, the CDR3 is TGTGCCAGCAGCCCACGGACAGGGGTAGAGACCCAGTACTTC.